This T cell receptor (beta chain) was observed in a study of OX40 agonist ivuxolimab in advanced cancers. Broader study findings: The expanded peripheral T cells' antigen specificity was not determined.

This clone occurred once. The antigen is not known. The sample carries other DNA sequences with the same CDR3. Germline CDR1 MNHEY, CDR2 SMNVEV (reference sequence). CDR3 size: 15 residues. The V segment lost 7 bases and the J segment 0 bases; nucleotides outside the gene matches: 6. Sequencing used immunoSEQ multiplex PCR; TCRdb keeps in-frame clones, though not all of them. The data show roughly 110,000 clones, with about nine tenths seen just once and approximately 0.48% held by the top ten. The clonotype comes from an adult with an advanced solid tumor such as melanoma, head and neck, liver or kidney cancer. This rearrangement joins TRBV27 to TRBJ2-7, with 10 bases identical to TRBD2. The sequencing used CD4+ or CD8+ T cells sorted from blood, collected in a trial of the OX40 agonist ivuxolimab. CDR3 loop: CASTPSGGGSYEQYF. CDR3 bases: TGTGCCAGCACCCCCAGCGGGGGGGGCTCCTACGAGCAGTACTTC.